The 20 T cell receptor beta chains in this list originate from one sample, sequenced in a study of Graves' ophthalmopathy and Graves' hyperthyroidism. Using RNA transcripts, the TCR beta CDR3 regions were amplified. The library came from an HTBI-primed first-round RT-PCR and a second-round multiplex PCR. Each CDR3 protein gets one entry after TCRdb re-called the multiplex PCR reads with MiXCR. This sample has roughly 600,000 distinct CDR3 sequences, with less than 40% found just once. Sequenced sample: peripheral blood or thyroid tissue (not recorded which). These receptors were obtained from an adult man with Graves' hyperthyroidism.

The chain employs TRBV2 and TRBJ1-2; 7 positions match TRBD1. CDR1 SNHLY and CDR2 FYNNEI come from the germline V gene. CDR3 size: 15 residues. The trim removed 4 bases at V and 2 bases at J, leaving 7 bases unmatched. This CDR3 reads CASSGPGTANYGYTF. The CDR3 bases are TGTGCCAGCAGTGGACCCGGGACAGCAAACTATGGCTACACCTTC.

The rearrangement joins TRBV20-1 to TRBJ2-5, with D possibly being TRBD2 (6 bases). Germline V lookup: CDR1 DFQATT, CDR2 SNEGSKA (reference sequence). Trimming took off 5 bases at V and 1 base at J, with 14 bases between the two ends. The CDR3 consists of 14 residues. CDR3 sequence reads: CSAVWDLVQETQYF. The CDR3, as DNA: TGCAGTGCTGTATGGGACTTGGTCCAAGAGACCCAGTACTTC.

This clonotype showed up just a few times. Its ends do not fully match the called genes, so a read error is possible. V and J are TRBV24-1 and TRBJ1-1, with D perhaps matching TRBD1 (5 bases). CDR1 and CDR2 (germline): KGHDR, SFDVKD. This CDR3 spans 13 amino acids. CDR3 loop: CAASGGSDTEAFF. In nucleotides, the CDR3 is TGTGCCGCCAGTGGGGGGTCGGACACTGAAGCTTTCTTT.

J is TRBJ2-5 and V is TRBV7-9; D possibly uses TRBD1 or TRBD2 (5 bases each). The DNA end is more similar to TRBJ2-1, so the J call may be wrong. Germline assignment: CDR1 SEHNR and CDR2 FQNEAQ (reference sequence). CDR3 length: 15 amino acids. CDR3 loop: CASSFRQGRYNEQFF. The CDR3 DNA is TGTGCCAGCAGCTTCCGGCAGGGACGCTACAATGAGCAGTTCTTC.

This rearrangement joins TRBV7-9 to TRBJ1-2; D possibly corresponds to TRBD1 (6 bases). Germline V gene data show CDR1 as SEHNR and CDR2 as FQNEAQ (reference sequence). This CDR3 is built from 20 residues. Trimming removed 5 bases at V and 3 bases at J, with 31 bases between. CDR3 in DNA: TGTGCCAGCAGCCTAGGGGGACTAGCGGGAAAGGGGGGTAGAGACTATGGCTACACCTTC. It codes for CASSLGGLAGKGGRDYGYTF.

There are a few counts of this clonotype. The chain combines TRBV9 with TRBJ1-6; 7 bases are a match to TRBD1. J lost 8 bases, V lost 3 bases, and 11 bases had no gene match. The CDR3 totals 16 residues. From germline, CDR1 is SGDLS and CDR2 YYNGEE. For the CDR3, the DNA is TGTGCCAGCAGCGGGGGGGACAGACAGACGGATTCACCCCTCCACTTT. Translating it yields CASSGGDRQTDSPLHF.

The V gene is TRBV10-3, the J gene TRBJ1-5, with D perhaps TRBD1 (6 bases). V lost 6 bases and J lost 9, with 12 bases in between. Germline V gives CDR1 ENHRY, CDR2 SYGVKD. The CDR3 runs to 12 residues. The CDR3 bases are TGTGCCATCAGATCAGGGACAAGGCCCCAGCATTTT. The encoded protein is CAIRSGTRPQHF.

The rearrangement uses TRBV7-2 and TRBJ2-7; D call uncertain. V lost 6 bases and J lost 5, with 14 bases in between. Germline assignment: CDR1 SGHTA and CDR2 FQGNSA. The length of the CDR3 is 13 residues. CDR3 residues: CASSPRWAHEQYF. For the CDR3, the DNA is TGTGCCAGCAGTCCACGGTGGGCCCACGAGCAGTACTTC.

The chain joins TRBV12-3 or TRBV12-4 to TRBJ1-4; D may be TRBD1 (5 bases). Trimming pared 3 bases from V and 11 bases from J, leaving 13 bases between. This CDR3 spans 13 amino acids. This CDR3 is CASSFAGAGKLFF. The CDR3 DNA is TGTGCCAGCAGTTTTGCCGGGGCAGGGAAACTGTTTTTT.

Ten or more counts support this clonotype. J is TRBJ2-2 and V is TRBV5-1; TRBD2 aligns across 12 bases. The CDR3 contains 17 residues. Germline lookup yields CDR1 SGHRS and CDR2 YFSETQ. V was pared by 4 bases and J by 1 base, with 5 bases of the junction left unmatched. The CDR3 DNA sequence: TGCGCCAGCAGCCCGGGACTAGCGGGCCGGAACACCGGGGAGCTGTTTTTT. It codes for CASSPGLAGRNTGELFF. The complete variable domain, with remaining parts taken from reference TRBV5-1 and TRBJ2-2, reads KAGVTQTPRYLIKTRGQQVTLSCSPISGHRSVSWYQQTPGQGLQFLFEYFSETQRNKGNFPGRFSGRQFSNSRSEMNVSTLELGDSALYLCASSPGLAGRNTGELFFGEGSRLTVL.

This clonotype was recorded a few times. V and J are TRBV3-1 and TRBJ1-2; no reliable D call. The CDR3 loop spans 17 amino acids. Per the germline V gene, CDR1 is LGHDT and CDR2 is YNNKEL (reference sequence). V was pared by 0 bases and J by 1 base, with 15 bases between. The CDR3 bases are TGTGCCAGCAGCCAAGATGGGTTGTCCGCCGATAACTATGGCTACACCTTC. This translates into CASSQDGLSADNYGYTF. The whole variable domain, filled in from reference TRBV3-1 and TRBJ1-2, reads DTAVSQTPKYLVTQMGNDKSIKCEQNLGHDTMYWYKQDSKKFLKIMFSYNNKELIINETVPNRFSPKSPDKAHLNLHINSLELGDSAVYFCASSQDGLSADNYGYTFGSGTRLTVV.

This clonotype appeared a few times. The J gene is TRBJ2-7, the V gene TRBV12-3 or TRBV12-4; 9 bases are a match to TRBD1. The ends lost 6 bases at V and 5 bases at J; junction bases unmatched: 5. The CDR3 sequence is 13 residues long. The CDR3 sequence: CASRQQGADEQYF. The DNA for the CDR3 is TGTGCCAGCAGGCAACAGGGGGCCGACGAGCAGTACTTC.

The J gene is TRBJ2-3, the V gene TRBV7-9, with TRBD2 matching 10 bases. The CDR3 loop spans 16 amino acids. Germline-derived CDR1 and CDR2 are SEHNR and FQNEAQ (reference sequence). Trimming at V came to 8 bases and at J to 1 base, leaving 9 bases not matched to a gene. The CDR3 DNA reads TGTGCCAGCGGACTTTTAGCGGGGGGACGCACAGATACGCAGTATTTT. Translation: CASGLLAGGRTDTQYF.

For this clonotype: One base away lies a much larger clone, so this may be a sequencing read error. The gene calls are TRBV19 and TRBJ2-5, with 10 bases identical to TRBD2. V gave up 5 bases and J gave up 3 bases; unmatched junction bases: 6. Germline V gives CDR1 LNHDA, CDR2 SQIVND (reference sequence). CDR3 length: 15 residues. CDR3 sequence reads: CASSGLAEAKETQYF. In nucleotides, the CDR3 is TGTGCCAGTAGTGGACTAGCGGAAGCTAAAGAGACCCAGTACTTC.

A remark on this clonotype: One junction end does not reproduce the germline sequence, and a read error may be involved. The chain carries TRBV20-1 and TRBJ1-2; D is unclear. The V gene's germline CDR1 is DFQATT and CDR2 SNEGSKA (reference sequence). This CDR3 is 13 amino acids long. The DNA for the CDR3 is TGCAGTGGTAGAGAGTCCGCTAACTATGACTACACCTTC. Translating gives CSGRESANYDYTF.

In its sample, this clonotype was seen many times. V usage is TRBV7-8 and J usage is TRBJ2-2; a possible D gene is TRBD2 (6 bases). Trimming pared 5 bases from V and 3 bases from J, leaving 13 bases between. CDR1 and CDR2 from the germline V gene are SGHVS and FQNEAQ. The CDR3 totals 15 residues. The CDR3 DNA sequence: TGTGCCAGCAGCCGTAGCGGCAGGGACACCGGGGAGCTGTTTTTT. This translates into CASSRSGRDTGELFF.

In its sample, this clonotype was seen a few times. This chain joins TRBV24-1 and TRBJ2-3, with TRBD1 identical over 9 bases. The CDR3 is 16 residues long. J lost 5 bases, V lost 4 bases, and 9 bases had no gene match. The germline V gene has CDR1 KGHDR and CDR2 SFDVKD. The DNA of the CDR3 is TGTGCCACCAGTGACCCGGGACAGGGAATCATAGATACGCAGTATTTT. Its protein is CATSDPGQGIIDTQYF.

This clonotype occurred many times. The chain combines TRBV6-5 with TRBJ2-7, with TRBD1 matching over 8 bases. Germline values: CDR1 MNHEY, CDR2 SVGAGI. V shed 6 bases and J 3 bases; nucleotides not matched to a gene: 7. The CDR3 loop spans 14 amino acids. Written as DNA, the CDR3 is TGTGCCAGCAGCGACTCGACAGGGGACTACGAGCAGTACTTC. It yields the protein CASSDSTGDYEQYF.

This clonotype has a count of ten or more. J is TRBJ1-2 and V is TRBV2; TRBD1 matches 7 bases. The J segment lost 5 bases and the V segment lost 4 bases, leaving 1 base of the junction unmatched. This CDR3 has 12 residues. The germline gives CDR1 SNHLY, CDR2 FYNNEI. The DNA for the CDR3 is TGTGCCAGCAGTGGACAGGGTTATGGCTACACCTTC. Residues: CASSGQGYGYTF.

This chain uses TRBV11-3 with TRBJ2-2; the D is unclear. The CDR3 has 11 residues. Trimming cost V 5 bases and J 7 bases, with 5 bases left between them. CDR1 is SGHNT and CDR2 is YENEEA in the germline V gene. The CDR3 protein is CASSNHGELFF. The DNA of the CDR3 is TGTGCCAGCAGCAACCACGGGGAGCTGTTTTTT.